This passage covers 30 T cell receptor beta chains from one sample sequenced in a study of blood T cells in healthy people across ages. With a J-beta primer mix and a sample-barcoded 5' primer, a second PCR ran about 7 to 11 cycles. Using its own MiXCR run on the 5' RACE reads, TCRdb lists one record per CDR3 protein. The sample has more than 1 million distinct CDR3 sequences, 40% to 55% seen once. Sample: blood. The receptors stem from a woman between 55 and 75 years old in good health.

The chain carries TRBV12-3 or TRBV12-4 and TRBJ2-1; TRBD2 matches 7 bases. V shed 11 bases, J shed 3 bases, and the junction held 7 bases outside the gene matches. The CDR3 is made up of 13 amino acids. CDR3 sequence reads: CAYSAGDYNEQFF. The CDR3 DNA follows: TGTGCCTACAGCGCGGGAGACTACAATGAGCAGTTCTTC.

This clonotype was picked up a small number of times. The chain employs TRBV20-1 and TRBJ1-2; D remains unclear. CDR1 DFQATT and CDR2 SNEGSKA come from the germline V gene (reference sequence). V lost 5 bases and J lost 7, with 14 bases in between. This CDR3 spans 12 amino acids. The CDR3 DNA follows: TGCAGTGCTTACAAGGCCACCCGTGGCTACACCTTC. It encodes CSAYKATRGYTF.

The gene calls are TRBV2 and TRBJ2-7; 7 nucleotides align to TRBD2. The trim removed 7 bases at V and 0 bases at J, leaving 6 bases unmatched. Germline lookup yields CDR1 SNHLY and CDR2 FYNNEI. The CDR3 loop spans 14 amino acids. The CDR3 reads CASNERGSSYEQYF. The CDR3 nucleotides are TGTGCCAGCAATGAGCGGGGAAGCTCCTACGAGCAGTACTTC.

V is TRBV6-1 and J is TRBJ2-3; maybe TRBD1 (5 bases). V was trimmed by 4 bases and J by 1 base, leaving 9 bases between them. Germline CDR1 MNHNS, CDR2 SASEGT. This CDR3 is built from 14 residues. The CDR3 DNA is TGTGCCAGCAGTGTTGTGACAGGCACAGATACGCAGTATTTT. Protein: CASSVVTGTDTQYF.

This clonotype has a handful of counts. This chain uses TRBV7-3 with TRBJ2-1, with 9 bases aligning to TRBD2. The CDR3 totals 16 residues. The V segment lost 5 bases and the J segment 4 bases; nucleotides outside the gene matches: 9. Germline values: CDR1 SGHTA, CDR2 FQGTGA. CDR3 nucleotides: TGTGCCAGCAGCCCCCCTACTAGCGGGCCTTACAATGAGCAGTTCTTC. This codes for CASSPPTSGPYNEQFF.

This clonotype was detected once. The chain carries TRBV20-1 and TRBJ2-5; D ambiguous. Germline V lookup: CDR1 DFQATT, CDR2 SNEGSKA (reference sequence). V gave up 3 bases and J gave up 2 bases, with 10 bases separating them. The CDR3 covers 13 residues. CDR3 sequence: CSARETPQETQYF. CDR3 coding DNA: TGCAGTGCTAGGGAGACACCTCAAGAGACCCAGTACTTC.

In this sample, this clonotype turned up many times. This chain connects TRBV29-1 to TRBJ2-3; no definite D call. The length of the CDR3 is 13 residues. Trimming took 6 bases from V and 6 from J, leaving 16 bases between them. Germline V lookup: CDR1 SQVTM, CDR2 ANQGSEA. The CDR3 DNA sequence: TGCAGCGTCGAGCCACCCGAGCACGATACGCAGTATTTT. Its protein product is CSVEPPEHDTQYF.

The rearrangement links TRBV3-1 to TRBJ2-1; no clear D. V shed 4 bases and J shed 8 bases, with 9 bases lying between them. The CDR3 totals 12 residues. Germline CDR1 LGHDT, CDR2 YNNKEL (reference sequence). DNA of the CDR3: TGTGCCAGCAGCCGCCTATTTGATGAGCAGTTCTTC. Translation: CASSRLFDEQFF.

Comments on this clonotype: The junction does not match germline at one end; this may be a read error. The chain has TRBV5-1 and TRBJ2-3; 15 bases are a match to TRBD2. This CDR3 comprises 17 residues. Germline loops: CDR1 SGHRS, CDR2 YFSETQ. The CDR3 loop reads CASSNRTSGRGRDTRYF. The DNA for the CDR3 is TGCGCCAGCAGCAACAGGACTAGCGGGAGGGGAAGAGATACGCGGTATTTT.

This clonotype was observed a few times. This rearrangement joins TRBV4-1 to TRBJ1-6; D ambiguous. The V gene lost 0 bases and the J gene lost 0 bases, with 6 bases spanning the gap. From germline, CDR1 is MGHRA and CDR2 YSYEKL. This CDR3 spans 16 amino acids. CDR3 sequence (DNA): TGCGCCAGCAGCCAAGATCTGGACTCCTATAATTCACCCCTCCACTTT. Its protein product is CASSQDLDSYNSPLHF.

The V and J genes are TRBV29-1 and TRBJ2-1; TRBD2 matches 7 bases. Trimming at V came to 1 base and at J to 5 bases, leaving 14 bases not matched to a gene. CDR1 is SQVTM, CDR2 ANQGSEA, per germline. The CDR3 is 17 residues long. CDR3 region: CSVEVNRAGENHNEQFF. DNA of the CDR3: TGCAGCGTTGAAGTAAACCGGGCGGGGGAGAATCACAATGAGCAGTTCTTC.

This chain uses TRBV7-3 with TRBJ2-7; TRBD2 matches at 11 bases. CDR3 length equals 16 residues. The V gene's germline CDR1 is SGHTA and CDR2 FQGTGA. The V gene end was trimmed by 5 bases and the J gene end by 7 bases; junction bases not matched to a gene: 13. CDR3 residues: CASSRRSGGAGNEQYF. The CDR3 nucleotides read TGTGCCAGCAGCCGACGTAGCGGGGGGGCCGGGAATGAGCAGTACTTC. Supplemented by reference TRBV7-3 and TRBJ2-7, the full variable domain reads GAGVSQTPSNKVTEKGKYVELRCDPISGHTALYWYRQSLGQGPEFLIYFQGTGAADDSGLPNDRFFAVRPEGSVSTLKIQRTERGDSAVYLCASSRRSGGAGNEQYFGPGTRLTVT.

This chain uses TRBV11-2 with TRBJ1-1; D is ambiguous. The CDR3 is made up of 14 amino acids. Trimming shortened V by 2 bases and J by 4 bases, and 11 bases separated the two germline ends. CDR1 is SGHAT and CDR2 is FQNNGV in the germline V gene. In DNA, the CDR3 is TGTGCCAGCAGCTTAAGGCCAGCCGCCACTGAAGCTTTCTTT. It yields the protein CASSLRPAATEAFF.

As regards this clonotype: A much larger clone lies a single base off, so this may be a read error. V and J are TRBV6-4 and TRBJ2-1; TRBD1 matches at 8 bases. The DNA end lines up better with TRBJ2-7; the J call may be wrong. The CDR3 consists of 15 residues. CDR1 is MRHNA and CDR2 is SNTAGT in the germline V gene. The CDR3: CASSETGGSYNEQYF. The CDR3 DNA reads TGTGCCAGCAGTGAAACAGGGGGTTCCTACAATGAGCAGTACTTC.

V gene TRBV4-1 combines with J gene TRBJ2-4; D gene unclear. Germline V gives CDR1 MGHRA, CDR2 YSYEKL. This CDR3 has 13 residues. Deletions cut 1 base from V and 13 bases from J, with 14 bases between. The CDR3 loop reads CASSQVEENEQYF. The DNA of the CDR3 is TGCGCCAGCAGCCAAGTTGAGGAGAATGAGCAGTACTTC.

The V call is TRBV13, the J call TRBJ1-4, with unresolved D. CDR3 length: 13 amino acids. The V end was cut by 2 bases, the J end by 8 bases, with 9 bases between. Germline CDR1 PRHDT, CDR2 FYEKMQ (reference sequence). CDR3 loop: CASSLNSGEKLFF. The CDR3 region has the DNA TGTGCCAGCAGCTTAAACTCGGGGGAAAAACTGTTTTTT.

This sequence joins TRBV6-1 and TRBJ2-4; TRBD1 agrees at 7 bases. CDR3 size: 21 residues. From germline, CDR1 is MNHNS and CDR2 SASEGT. Trimming cost V 7 bases and J 0 bases; bases outside gene matches: 24. The CDR3 region is CASTPLRGKTRDRLAKNIQYF. The CDR3 DNA is TGTGCCAGCACCCCACTCAGGGGCAAAACTCGGGACAGACTAGCCAAAAACATTCAGTACTTC.

The chain uses TRBV29-1 and TRBJ1-2, with D perhaps matching TRBD1 (6 bases). The CDR3 spans 13 residues. Per the germline V gene, CDR1 is SQVTM and CDR2 is ANQGSEA. V shed 5 bases and J shed 4 bases, with 14 bases lying between them. The CDR3 nucleotides are TGCAGCGTTCGGGGGGCTGTGGGCTATGGCTACACCTTC. As protein: CSVRGAVGYGYTF.

The rearrangement uses TRBV29-1 and TRBJ2-1; the match to TRBD2 covers 10 bases. With V trimmed by 5 bases and J by 4 bases, 5 bases remained unmatched. This CDR3 comprises 14 residues. In germline, CDR1 is SQVTM, CDR2 ANQGSEA. The CDR3: CSVPRTSGYNEQFF. The CDR3 DNA is TGCAGCGTTCCACGGACTAGCGGATACAATGAGCAGTTCTTC.

This clonotype was detected only once. The genes are TRBV28 and TRBJ2-5; 8 nucleotides agree with TRBD1. The ends lost 7 bases at V and 11 bases at J; junction bases unmatched: 15. Per germline, CDR1 MDHEN and CDR2 SYDVKM. The CDR3 covers 14 residues. CDR3 nucleotide sequence: TGTGCCAGCATTGCGGGACAGGCGTACAATGAGCAGTACTTC. Its protein is CASIAGQAYNEQYF.

The chain uses TRBV5-5 and TRBJ2-7, with a weak D call TRBD1 (6 bases). The V and J ends lost 1 base and 3 bases respectively, with 14 bases between them. In germline, CDR1 is SGHKS, CDR2 YYEKEE (reference sequence). This CDR3 has 15 amino acids. The CDR3 bases are TGTGCCAGCAGCTTGACCCGGACAGCGTTCTACGAGCAGTACTTC. It specifies CASSLTRTAFYEQYF.

In its sample, this clonotype was seen a few times. The chain carries TRBV29-1 and TRBJ2-7; a weak D match, TRBD2 (5 bases). Looked up from germline, CDR1 is SQVTM and CDR2 is ANQGSEA. The CDR3 is 14 amino acids. V lost 0 bases and J 2 bases, leaving 11 bases between the germline ends. This CDR3 reads CSVEDRTDTYEQYF. The CDR3 DNA follows: TGCAGCGTTGAAGATCGGACTGACACCTACGAGCAGTACTTC.

The chain uses TRBV5-1 and TRBJ1-6; perhaps TRBD1 as D (5 bases). With 4 bases removed from V and 7 bases from J, the gap between germline ends came to 18 bases. Looked up from germline, CDR1 is SGHRS and CDR2 is YFSETQ. The CDR3 has 16 amino acids. DNA of the CDR3: TGCGCCAGCAGCGTAGCTTCCGGGACGGGAAATTCACCCCTCCACTTT. As protein: CASSVASGTGNSPLHF.

This clonotype was detected a few times. The DNA of the CDR3 is TGCGCCAGCAGCCAAGAGGGAAGCAGGCTCTACGAGCAGTACTTC. Residues: CASSQEGSRLYEQYF. The V call is TRBV4-1, the J call TRBJ2-7; D uncertain. The CDR3 loop spans 15 amino acids. Trimming took off 0 bases at V and 3 bases at J, with 12 bases between the two ends. The germline gives CDR1 MGHRA, CDR2 YSYEKL.

The J gene is TRBJ2-1, the V gene TRBV12-3 or TRBV12-4; 8 bases fit TRBD1. The CDR3 extends over 19 amino acids. V gave up 4 bases and J gave up 2 bases; unmatched junction bases: 16. CDR3 coding DNA: TGTGCCAGCAGTTCTTCACAGGGGGAAGGCGGGACCCCCTACAATGAGCAGTTCTTC. It is translated as CASSSSQGEGGTPYNEQFF.

The chain carries TRBV25-1 and TRBJ2-3, with 11 bases aligning to TRBD2. CDR1 MGHDK and CDR2 SYGVNS come from the germline V gene. CDR3 length equals 12 residues. V trimming: 4 bases; J trimming: 14 bases; junction bases outside the gene matches: 5. CDR3 in amino acids: CASSGVAGGMYF. The CDR3 nucleotides read TGTGCCAGCAGTGGTGTAGCGGGAGGGATGTATTTT.

The V gene is TRBV18, the J gene TRBJ2-1, with TRBD2 matching 10 bases. This CDR3 region has 14 residues. The V and J ends lost 6 bases and 5 bases, in that order; junction bases with no gene match: 4. Germline CDR1 KGHSH, CDR2 LQKENI. The CDR3 DNA reads TGTGCCAGCTCCGGGACTAGCGCACACAATGAGCAGTTCTTC. Translated: CASSGTSAHNEQFF.

This clonotype was observed a handful of times. The rearrangement links TRBV29-1 to TRBJ2-1; the D gene is possibly TRBD2 (6 bases). Between the trimmed V and J ends, which lost 5 bases and 3 bases, there was a span of 11 bases. The CDR3 totals 13 residues. CDR1 is SQVTM, CDR2 ANQGSEA, per germline. CDR3 DNA: TGCAGCGTTACCGGCGGGAACTACAATGAGCAGTTCTTC. Amino acids: CSVTGGNYNEQFF.

V usage is TRBV20-1 and J usage is TRBJ2-7; possibly TRBD2 for D (5 bases). This CDR3 spans 15 amino acids. Germline V gene lookup returns CDR1 DFQATT and CDR2 SNEGSKA (reference sequence). V dropped 1 base and J dropped 0 bases, with 13 bases sitting between them. Here the CDR3 reads CSARVRPGVSYEQYF. The DNA of the CDR3 is TGCAGTGCTAGAGTCCGGCCCGGGGTCTCCTACGAGCAGTACTTC.

CDR3 in amino acids: CASSLPLGTSGYNEQFF. The CDR3 coding sequence is TGTGCCAGCAGCTTGCCGCTTGGGACTAGCGGGTATAATGAGCAGTTCTTC. The V gene is TRBV7-9, the J gene TRBJ2-1; TRBD2 aligns across 12 bases. The CDR3 contains 17 residues. CDR1 is SEHNR and CDR2 is FQNEAQ in the germline V gene (reference sequence). J gave up 7 bases and V 3 bases, and 10 bases lay outside the gene matches.